These 8 T cell receptor beta chains came from one sample sequenced in a study of shared clonotypes between healthy human individuals. TCRdb's copy holds only in-frame clones and misses some; the assay was immunoSEQ multiplex PCR. The data hold more than 1.2 million clones, with approximately 98.5% observed a single time. Sequencing was performed on naive CD4+ T cells sorted from blood. Subset specified: CD45RA+ positively selected. The receptors here all came from a man younger than 45 in good health.

In regard to this clone: Other DNA variants within this sample encode the same CDR3. The chain carries TRBV10-3 and TRBJ2-7, with a tentative D call TRBD2 (5 bases). Trimming pared 0 bases from V and 0 bases from J, leaving 9 bases between. This CDR3 is 15 amino acids long. Germline CDR1 ENHRY, CDR2 SYGVKD. CDR3 DNA sequence: TGTGCCATCAGTGAGTCGGGCGGACTCTCCTACGAGCAGTACTTC. Its translation: CAISESGGLSYEQYF.

J is TRBJ2-5 and V is TRBV9, with 11 bases lining up with TRBD2. V lost 0 bases to trimming and J lost 2 bases; unmatched junction nucleotides: 12. The germline V gene has CDR1 SGDLS and CDR2 YYNGEE. The length of the CDR3 is 19 residues. The CDR3 region is CASSVGLAGGGGTQETQYF. CDR3 DNA: TGTGCCAGCAGCGTAGGGCTAGCGGGAGGAGGGGGGACTCAAGAGACCCAGTACTTC.

The chain links TRBV2 to TRBJ2-7; TRBD1 agrees at 8 bases. J was trimmed by 1 base and V by 5 bases; bases with no gene match: 7. This CDR3 region has 15 residues. Germline lookup yields CDR1 SNHLY and CDR2 FYNNEI. The chain's CDR3 is CASSMGRTGSYEQYF. The CDR3 bases are TGTGCCAGCAGTATGGGCCGGACAGGGTCCTACGAGCAGTACTTC.

This rearrangement joins TRBV28 to TRBJ1-5; tentatively, D is TRBD1 (5 bases). Trimming shortened V by 6 bases and J by 0 bases, and 18 bases separated the two germline ends. This CDR3 region has 17 residues. CDR1 and CDR2 (germline): MDHEN, SYDVKM. The CDR3 is CASSSTMTANSNQPQHF. Here the CDR3 DNA reads TGTGCCAGCAGCTCGACGATGACAGCAAATAGCAATCAGCCCCAGCATTTT.

This chain joins TRBV19 and TRBJ1-3, with D hard to call. With 7 bases removed from V and 0 bases from J, the gap between germline ends came to 13 bases. This CDR3 is built from 15 residues. The germline gives CDR1 LNHDA, CDR2 SQIVND (reference sequence). The CDR3 sequence: CASNTDGFSGNTIYF. As DNA, the CDR3 is TGTGCCAGTAACACAGACGGTTTCTCTGGAAACACCATATATTTT.

V gene TRBV28 combines with J gene TRBJ2-1; 9 bases fit TRBD2. Germline lookup yields CDR1 MDHEN and CDR2 SYDVKM. The CDR3 covers 16 residues. J lost 1 base, V lost 10 bases, and 11 bases had no gene match. The CDR3, as DNA: TGTGCCACCTACCATGTAGCGGGGGCTTCCTACAATGAGCAGTTCTTC. Translated: CATYHVAGASYNEQFF.

This chain connects TRBV28 to TRBJ2-7; possibly TRBD2 for D (6 bases). Per germline, CDR1 MDHEN and CDR2 SYDVKM. The CDR3 loop spans 16 amino acids. Trimming removed 1 base at V and 0 bases at J, with 13 bases between. The CDR3 sequence is CASSLLGGMISYEQYF. CDR3 sequence (DNA): TGTGCCAGCAGTTTATTGGGGGGAATGATCTCCTACGAGCAGTACTTC.

This sequence joins TRBV5-1 and TRBJ2-7, with 9 bases aligning to TRBD1. This CDR3 is built from 15 residues. Germline V CDR1 and CDR2: SGHRS, YFSETQ. With 3 bases clipped from V and 6 bases from J, the junction kept 10 bases outside the gene matches. This chain's CDR3 is CASSSDLGQGGEQYF. The CDR3 DNA is TGCGCCAGCAGCTCCGACCTGGGACAGGGAGGCGAGCAGTACTTC.